The 8 T cell receptor beta chains reported below all come from one sample, sequenced in a study of T-cell reconstitution after alpha-beta-depleted transplantation in children. TCRbeta library preparation incorporated unique molecular identifiers. A single record per CDR3 protein comes from TCRdb applying MiXCR to the PCR reads. The table records hundreds of thousands of distinct CDR3 sequences, 15% to 20% of them present only once. The source material was PBMCs, mostly from graft donor cells, sampled 360 days after TCRalphabeta/CD19-depleted stem cell transplant. All receptors derive from a male patient younger than 18 who had a stem cell transplant for acute lymphoblastic leukemia, so the T cells may come from the graft donor.

J is TRBJ2-7 and V is TRBV4-1; 12 nucleotides align to TRBD2. J was trimmed by 5 bases and V by 4 bases; bases with no gene match: 6. CDR3 length: 15 amino acids. Germline CDR1 and CDR2: MGHRA and YSYEKL. The CDR3 loop reads CASSRITSGRNEQYF. The CDR3 DNA sequence: TGCGCCAGCAGCCGTATTACTAGCGGGAGGAACGAGCAGTACTTC.

The rearrangement links TRBV4-1 to TRBJ2-3, with D unresolved. CDR1 MGHRA and CDR2 YSYEKL come from the germline V gene. The CDR3 has 16 residues. The V and J ends lost 2 bases and 0 bases respectively, with 12 bases between them. The CDR3 DNA reads as TGCGCCAGCAGCCAACTGGCGCTCACTAGCACAGATACGCAGTATTTT. It specifies CASSQLALTSTDTQYF.

Many counts were recorded for this clonotype. This CDR3 is CASSPNSTAGGTSDTQYF. The CDR3 nucleotides are TGTGCCAGCAGCCCAAACTCGACCGCGGGCGGAACCTCAGATACGCAGTATTTT. This sequence joins TRBV11-2 and TRBJ2-3; D is perhaps TRBD2 (5 bases). The CDR3 extends over 18 amino acids. The germline V and J ends were trimmed by 5 bases and 4 bases, with 25 bases remaining between them. Germline CDR1 SGHAT, CDR2 FQNNGV.

This chain joins TRBV14 and TRBJ1-6, with unresolved D. The CDR3 contains 14 residues. Per the germline V gene, CDR1 is SGHDN and CDR2 is FVKESK. V gave up 5 bases and J gave up 8 bases, with 13 bases separating them. CDR3 nucleotide sequence: TGTGCCAGCAGCGAAAGGCTTTGGGATTCACCCCTCCACTTT. Translated, it gives CASSERLWDSPLHF.

In its sample, this clonotype was seen a few times. J is TRBJ2-1 and V is TRBV20-1; either TRBD1 or TRBD2 may fit D (6 bases each). The germline V gene has CDR1 DFQATT and CDR2 SNEGSKA (reference sequence). The CDR3 is 15 residues long. Trimming shortened V by 0 bases and J by 9 bases, and 18 bases separated the two germline ends. CDR3 sequence: CSARDLGGIVGEQFF. The CDR3 bases are TGCAGTGCTAGAGATTTGGGGGGCATAGTCGGTGAGCAGTTCTTC.

This clonotype was seen a few times. The V gene is TRBV3-1, the J gene TRBJ2-5; D is possibly TRBD1 or TRBD2 (6 bases each). This CDR3 spans 13 amino acids. The germline gives CDR1 LGHDT, CDR2 YNNKEL (reference sequence). Between the trimmed V and J ends, which lost 2 bases and 8 bases, there was a span of 12 bases. Here the CDR3 reads CASSQNGGETQYF. The CDR3 nucleotides are TGTGCCAGCAGCCAAAACGGGGGCGAAACCCAGTACTTC.

This clonotype was counted only a few times. V and J are TRBV9 and TRBJ2-3; 8 bases are a match to TRBD1. CDR3 length equals 15 residues. V lost 2 bases to trimming and J lost 6 bases; unmatched junction nucleotides: 8. From germline, CDR1 is SGDLS and CDR2 YYNGEE. CDR3 region: CASSVLDRAADTQYF. The CDR3 bases are TGTGCCAGCAGCGTCCTGGACAGGGCGGCGGATACGCAGTATTTT.

This clonotype was seen ten or more times. The V call is TRBV12-3 or TRBV12-4, the J call TRBJ2-7; 8 bases are shared with TRBD1. The CDR3 length is 14 residues. The V and J ends lost 6 bases and 6 bases, in that order; junction bases with no gene match: 10. As DNA, the CDR3 is TGTGCCAGCAGCCCGAGGACAGGGAAGGGCGAGCAGTACTTC. The encoded protein is CASSPRTGKGEQYF.